The clone carrying this T cell receptor beta chain was detected only a few times. The target antigen is unknown. The data originate from a study of identifying expanded T cells in peripheral blood. CDR1 and CDR2 (germline): SGHTA, FQGTGA. Trimming left V 8 bases short and J 0 bases short, with 3 bases between. This CDR3 region has 11 residues. Some clones are missing from TCRdb's copy, which holds only in-frame ones; the method was immunoSEQ multiplex PCR. This sample has 45,000 to 60,000 clones, with about 80% found just once. General study results and limits: About 1.3 clones differed between technical replicates, versus about 15 and 19 over time.

This clonotype was obtained from a person aged 18-69 years in good health. Sequenced material: blood. This chain joins TRBV7-3 and TRBJ2-3; D unclear. The CDR3 region is CASGSTDTQYF. CDR3 bases: TGTGCCAGCGGAAGCACAGATACGCAGTATTTT.